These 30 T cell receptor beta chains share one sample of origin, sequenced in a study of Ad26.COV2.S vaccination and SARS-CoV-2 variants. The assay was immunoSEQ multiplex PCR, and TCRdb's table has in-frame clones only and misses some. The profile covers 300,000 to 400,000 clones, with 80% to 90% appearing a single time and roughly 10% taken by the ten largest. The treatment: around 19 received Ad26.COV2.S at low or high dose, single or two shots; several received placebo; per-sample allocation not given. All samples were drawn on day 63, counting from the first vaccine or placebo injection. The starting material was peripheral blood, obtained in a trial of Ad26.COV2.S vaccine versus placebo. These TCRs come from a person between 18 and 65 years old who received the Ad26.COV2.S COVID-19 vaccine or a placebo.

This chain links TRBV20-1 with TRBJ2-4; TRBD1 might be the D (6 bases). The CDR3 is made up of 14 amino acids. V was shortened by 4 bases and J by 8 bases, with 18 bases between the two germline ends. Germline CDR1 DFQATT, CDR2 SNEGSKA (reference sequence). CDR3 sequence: CSANDWTDEDIQYF. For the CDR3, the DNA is TGCAGTGCTAATGATTGGACAGACGAGGACATTCAGTACTTC.

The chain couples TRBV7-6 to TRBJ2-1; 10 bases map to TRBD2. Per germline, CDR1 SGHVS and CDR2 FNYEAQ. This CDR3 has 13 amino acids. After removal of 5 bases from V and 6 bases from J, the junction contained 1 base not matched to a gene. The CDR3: CASSGLAVNEQFF. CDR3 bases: TGTGCCAGCAGCGGACTAGCGGTCAATGAGCAGTTCTTC.

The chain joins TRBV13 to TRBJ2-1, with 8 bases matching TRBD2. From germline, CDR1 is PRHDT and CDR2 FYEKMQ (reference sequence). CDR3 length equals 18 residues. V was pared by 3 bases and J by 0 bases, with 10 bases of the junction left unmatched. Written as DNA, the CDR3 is TGTGCCAGCAGCTTTCCTAGCGGGTATGTGGACTCCTACAATGAGCAGTTCTTC. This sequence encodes CASSFPSGYVDSYNEQFF.

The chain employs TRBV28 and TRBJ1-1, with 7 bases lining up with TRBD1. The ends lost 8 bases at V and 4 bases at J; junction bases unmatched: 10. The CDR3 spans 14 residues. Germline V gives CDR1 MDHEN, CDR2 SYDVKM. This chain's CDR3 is CASLTGSGSTEAFF. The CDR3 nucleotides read TGTGCCAGCTTGACAGGGAGTGGAAGCACTGAAGCTTTCTTT.

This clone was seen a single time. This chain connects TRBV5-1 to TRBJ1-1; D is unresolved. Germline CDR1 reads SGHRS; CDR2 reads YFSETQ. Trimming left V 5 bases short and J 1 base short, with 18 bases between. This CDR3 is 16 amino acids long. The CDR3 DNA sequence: TGCGCCAGCAGAGTAGGACGAGATACATCGAACACTGAAGCTTTCTTT. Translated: CASRVGRDTSNTEAFF.

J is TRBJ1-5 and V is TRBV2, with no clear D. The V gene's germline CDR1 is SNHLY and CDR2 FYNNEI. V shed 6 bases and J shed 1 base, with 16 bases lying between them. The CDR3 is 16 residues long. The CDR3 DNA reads TGTGCCAGCAGGCCTCGGGGAGGTGGGAGCAATCAGCCCCAGCATTTT. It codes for CASRPRGGGSNQPQHF.

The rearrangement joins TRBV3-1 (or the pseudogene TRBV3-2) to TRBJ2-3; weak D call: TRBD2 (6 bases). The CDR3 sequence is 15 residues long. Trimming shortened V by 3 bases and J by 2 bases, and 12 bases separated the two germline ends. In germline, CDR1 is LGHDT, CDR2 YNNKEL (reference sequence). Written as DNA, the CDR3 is TGTGCCAGCAGCCATGAAGCGGGCCTCACAGATACGCAGTATTTT. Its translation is CASSHEAGLTDTQYF.

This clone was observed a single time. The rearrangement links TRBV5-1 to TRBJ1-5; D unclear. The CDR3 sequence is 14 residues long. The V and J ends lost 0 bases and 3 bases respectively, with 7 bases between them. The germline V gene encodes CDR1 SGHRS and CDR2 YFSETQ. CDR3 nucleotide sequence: TGCGCCAGCAGCTTGGGAGGGTTCAATCAGCCCCAGCATTTT. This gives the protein CASSLGGFNQPQHF.

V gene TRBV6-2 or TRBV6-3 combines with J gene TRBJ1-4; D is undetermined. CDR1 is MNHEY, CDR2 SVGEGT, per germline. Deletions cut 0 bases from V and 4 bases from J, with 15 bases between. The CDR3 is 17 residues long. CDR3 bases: TGTGCCAGCAGTTACTCGACTCAGGTCGGGGATAATGAAAAACTGTTTTTT. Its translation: CASSYSTQVGDNEKLFF.

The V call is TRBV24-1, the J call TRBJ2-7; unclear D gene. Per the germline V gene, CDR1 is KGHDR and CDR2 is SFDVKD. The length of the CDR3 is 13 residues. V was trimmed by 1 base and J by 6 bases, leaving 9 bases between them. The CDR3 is CATSDFVSREQYF. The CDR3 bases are TGTGCCACCAGTGATTTTGTCTCCCGCGAGCAGTACTTC.

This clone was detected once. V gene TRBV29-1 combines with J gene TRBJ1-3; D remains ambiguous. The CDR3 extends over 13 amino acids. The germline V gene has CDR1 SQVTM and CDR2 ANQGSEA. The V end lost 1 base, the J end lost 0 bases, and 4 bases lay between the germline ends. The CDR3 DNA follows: TGCAGCGTTGAAGTGGCCTCTGGAAACACCATATATTTT. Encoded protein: CSVEVASGNTIYF. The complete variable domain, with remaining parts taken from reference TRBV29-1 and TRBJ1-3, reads SAVISQKPSRDICQRGTSLTIQCQVDSQVTMMFWYRQQPGQSLTLIATANQGSEATYESGFVIDKFPISRPNLTFSTLTVSNMSPEDSSIYLCSVEVASGNTIYFGEGSWLTVV.

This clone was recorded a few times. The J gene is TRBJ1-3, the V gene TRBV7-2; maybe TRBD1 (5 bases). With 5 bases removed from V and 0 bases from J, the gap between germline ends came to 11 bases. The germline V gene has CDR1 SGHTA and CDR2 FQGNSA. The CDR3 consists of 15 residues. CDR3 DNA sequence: TGTGCCAGCAGCGTAGGAGGGGTCTCTGGAAACACCATATATTTT. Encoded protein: CASSVGGVSGNTIYF. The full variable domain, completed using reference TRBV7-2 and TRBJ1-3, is GAGVSQSPSNKVTEKGKDVELRCDPISGHTALYWYRQSLGQGLEFLIYFQGNSAPDKSGLPSDRFSAERTGGSVSTLTIQRTQQEDSAVYLCASSVGGVSGNTIYFGEGSWLTVV.

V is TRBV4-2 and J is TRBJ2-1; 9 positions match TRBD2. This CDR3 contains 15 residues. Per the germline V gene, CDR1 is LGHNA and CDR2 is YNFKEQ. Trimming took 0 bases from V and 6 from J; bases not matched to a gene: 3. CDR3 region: CASSQDLAGPNEQFF. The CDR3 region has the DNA TGTGCCAGCAGCCAAGACCTAGCGGGGCCCAATGAGCAGTTCTTC.

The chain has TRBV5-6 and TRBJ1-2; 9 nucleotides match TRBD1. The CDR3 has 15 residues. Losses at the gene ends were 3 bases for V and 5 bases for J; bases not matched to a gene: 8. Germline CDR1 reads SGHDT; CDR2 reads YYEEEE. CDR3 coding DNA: TGTGCCAGCAGCTCAGTCTCGGACAGGGGTTATGGCTACACCTTC. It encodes CASSSVSDRGYGYTF.

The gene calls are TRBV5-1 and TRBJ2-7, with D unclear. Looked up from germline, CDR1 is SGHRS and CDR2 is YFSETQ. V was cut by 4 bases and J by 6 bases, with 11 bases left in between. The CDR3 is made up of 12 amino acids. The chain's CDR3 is CASSPGLPEQYF. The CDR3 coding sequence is TGCGCCAGCAGCCCGGGTCTGCCCGAGCAGTACTTC. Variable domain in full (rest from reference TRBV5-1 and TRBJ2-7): KAGVTQTPRYLIKTRGQQVTLSCSPISGHRSVSWYQQTPGQGLQFLFEYFSETQRNKGNFPGRFSGRQFSNSRSEMNVSTLELGDSALYLCASSPGLPEQYFGPGTRLTVT.

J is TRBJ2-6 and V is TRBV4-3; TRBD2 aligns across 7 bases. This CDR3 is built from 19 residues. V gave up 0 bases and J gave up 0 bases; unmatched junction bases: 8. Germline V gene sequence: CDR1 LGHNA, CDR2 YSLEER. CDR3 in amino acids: CASSQDWGGYFSGANVLTF. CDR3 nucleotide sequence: TGCGCCAGCAGCCAAGATTGGGGGGGTTACTTCTCTGGGGCCAACGTCCTGACTTTC.

CDR3 sequence reads: CAISDQQQVGYNEQFF. The CDR3 bases are TGTGCCATCAGTGACCAACAGCAGGTTGGCTACAATGAGCAGTTCTTC. The J gene is TRBJ2-1, the V gene TRBV10-3; the D is unclear. Trimming took off 3 bases at V and 3 bases at J, with 15 bases between the two ends. This CDR3 is built from 16 residues. Germline assignment: CDR1 ENHRY and CDR2 SYGVKD.

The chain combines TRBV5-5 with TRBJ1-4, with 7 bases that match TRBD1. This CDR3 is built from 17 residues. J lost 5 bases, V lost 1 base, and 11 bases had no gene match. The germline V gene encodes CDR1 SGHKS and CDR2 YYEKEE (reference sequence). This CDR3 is CASSLLPPGQLNEKLFF. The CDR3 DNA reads TGTGCCAGCAGCTTGTTGCCCCCGGGACAGCTGAATGAAAAACTGTTTTTT.

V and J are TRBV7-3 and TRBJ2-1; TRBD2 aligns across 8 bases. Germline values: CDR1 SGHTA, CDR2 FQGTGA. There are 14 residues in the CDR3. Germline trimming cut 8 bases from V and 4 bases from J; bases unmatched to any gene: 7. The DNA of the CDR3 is TGTGCCAGCTCCCCAGCGGGGGCATACAATGAGCAGTTCTTC. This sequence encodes CASSPAGAYNEQFF.

The CDR3 region is CASSPNTRGEQYF. In DNA form, the CDR3 reads TGTGCCAGCTCACCCAATACGAGGGGCGAGCAGTACTTC. The chain couples TRBV18 to TRBJ2-7, with D perhaps TRBD1 or TRBD2 (5 bases each). Trimming removed 3 bases from V and 6 bases from J, with 12 bases in between. Germline CDR1 and CDR2: KGHSH and LQKENI. CDR3 length: 13 residues.

CDR3 sequence: CASSWDGQPQHF. CDR3 DNA sequence: TGCGCCAGCAGCTGGGACGGGCAGCCCCAGCATTTT. The J gene is TRBJ1-5, the V gene TRBV5-1; TRBD1 is a possible D gene (5 bases). V was trimmed by 3 bases and J by 7 bases, leaving 8 bases between them. Germline loops: CDR1 SGHRS, CDR2 YFSETQ. CDR3 length equals 12 residues.

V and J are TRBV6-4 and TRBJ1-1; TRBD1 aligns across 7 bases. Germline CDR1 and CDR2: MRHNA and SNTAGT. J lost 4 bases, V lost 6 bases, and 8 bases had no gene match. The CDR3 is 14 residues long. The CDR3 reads CASRSQGGSTEAFF. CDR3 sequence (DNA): TGTGCCAGCAGAAGCCAAGGGGGCAGCACTGAAGCTTTCTTT.

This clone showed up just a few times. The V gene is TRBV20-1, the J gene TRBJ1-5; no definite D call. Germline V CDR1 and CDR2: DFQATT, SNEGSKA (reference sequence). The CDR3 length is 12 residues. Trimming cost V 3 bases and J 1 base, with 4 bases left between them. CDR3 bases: TGCAGTGCTAGTAACAGCAATCAGCCCCAGCATTTT. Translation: CSASNSNQPQHF.

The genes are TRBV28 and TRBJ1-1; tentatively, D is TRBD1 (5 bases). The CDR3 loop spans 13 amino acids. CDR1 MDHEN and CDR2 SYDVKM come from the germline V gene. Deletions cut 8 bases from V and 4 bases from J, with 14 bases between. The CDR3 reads CASVSGGGTEAFF. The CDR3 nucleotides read TGTGCCAGCGTCTCCGGGGGAGGCACTGAAGCTTTCTTT. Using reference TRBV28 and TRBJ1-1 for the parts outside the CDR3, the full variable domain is DVKVTQSSRYLVKRTGEKVFLECVQDMDHENMFWYRQDPGLGLRLIYFSYDVKMKEKGDIPEGYSVSREKKERFSLILESASTNQTSMYLCASVSGGGTEAFFGQGTRLTVV.

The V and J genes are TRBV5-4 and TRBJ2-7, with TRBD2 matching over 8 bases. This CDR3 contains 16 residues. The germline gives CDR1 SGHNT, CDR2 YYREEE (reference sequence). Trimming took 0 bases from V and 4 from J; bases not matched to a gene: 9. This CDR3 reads CASSLVAGAGAYEQYF. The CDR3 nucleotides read TGTGCCAGCAGCTTGGTGGCGGGAGCGGGAGCTTACGAGCAGTACTTC.

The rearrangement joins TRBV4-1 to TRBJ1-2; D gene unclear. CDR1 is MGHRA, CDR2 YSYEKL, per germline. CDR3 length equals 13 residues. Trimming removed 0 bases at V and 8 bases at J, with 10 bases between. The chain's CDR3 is CASSQETYGGYTF. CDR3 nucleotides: TGCGCCAGCAGCCAAGAGACCTATGGGGGCTACACCTTC.

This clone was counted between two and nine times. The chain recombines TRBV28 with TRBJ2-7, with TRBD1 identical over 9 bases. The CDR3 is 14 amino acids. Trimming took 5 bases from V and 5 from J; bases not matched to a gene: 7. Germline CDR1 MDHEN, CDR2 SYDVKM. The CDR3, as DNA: TGTGCCAGCAGTATAGGGACAGGGTTCGACGAGCAGTACTTC. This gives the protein CASSIGTGFDEQYF.

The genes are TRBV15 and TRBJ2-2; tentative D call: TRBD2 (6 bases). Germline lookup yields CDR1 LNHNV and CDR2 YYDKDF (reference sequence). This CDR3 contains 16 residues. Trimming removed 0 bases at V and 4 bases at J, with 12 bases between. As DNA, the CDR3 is TGTGCCACCAGCAGAGATCGAGCGGGCGGCACCGGGGAGCTGTTTTTT. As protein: CATSRDRAGGTGELFF.

The CDR3 region is CASSIRTSGRGEQYF. The CDR3 DNA reads as TGTGCCAGCAGCATCCGGACTAGCGGGAGAGGCGAGCAGTACTTC. J is TRBJ2-7 and V is TRBV3-1 (or the pseudogene TRBV3-2), with 13 bases identical to TRBD2. Trimming removed 5 bases from V and 6 bases from J; junction bases left unmatched: 7. The length of the CDR3 is 15 residues. From germline, CDR1 is LGHDT and CDR2 YNNKEL (reference sequence).

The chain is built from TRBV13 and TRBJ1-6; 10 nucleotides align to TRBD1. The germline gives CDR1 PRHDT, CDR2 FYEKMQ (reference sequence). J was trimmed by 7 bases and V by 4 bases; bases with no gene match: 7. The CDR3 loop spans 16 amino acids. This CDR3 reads CASSSRDRGANSPLHF. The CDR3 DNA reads TGTGCCAGCAGCTCGCGGGACAGGGGAGCCAATTCACCCCTCCACTTT.